One and the same sample provided the 14 T cell receptor beta chains below, sequenced in a study of blood T cells in healthy people across ages. Alongside a J-beta primer mix, a sample-barcoded 5' primer served in a second PCR lasting about 7 to 11 cycles. TCRdb reprocessed the 5' RACE reads with MiXCR, giving one entry per CDR3 protein. The sample comprises nearly 800,000 distinct CDR3 sequences, 25% of which are singletons, and more than 3% rests with the top ten. This sample was also put to use in a study of T cells of mothers and their children.

The sequenced material came from blood. These TCRs come from a boy between 10 and 17 years old in good health.

As for this clonotype: The germline gene is not matched at one end of the junction; a read error may be the cause. V is TRBV6-1 and J is TRBJ2-5; D unresolved. Germline V CDR1 and CDR2: MNHNS, SASEGT. The CDR3 is 13 residues long. This CDR3 is CASREDGQETQYF. In DNA, the CDR3 is TGTGCCAGCAGGGAAGATGGGCAAGAGACCCAGTACTTC.

This clonotype was counted ten times or more. The chain links TRBV7-2 to TRBJ2-5; D perhaps matches TRBD2 (6 bases). The CDR3 length is 16 residues. Germline loops: CDR1 SGHTA, CDR2 FQGNSA. The V and J ends lost 4 bases and 3 bases respectively, with 18 bases between them. CDR3 nucleotides: TGTGCCAGCAGCTCCCTCGGCGCGGGGTTGAAAGAGACCCAGTACTTC. Encoded protein: CASSSLGAGLKETQYF.

The chain couples TRBV12-3 or TRBV12-4 to TRBJ1-4; D may be TRBD1 (5 bases). Trimming left V 4 bases short and J 5 bases short, with 11 bases between. The CDR3 sequence is 14 residues long. CDR3 region: CASSWGTANEKLFF. CDR3 nucleotide sequence: TGTGCCAGCAGTTGGGGGACGGCGAATGAAAAACTGTTTTTT.

In nucleotides, the CDR3 is TGCGCCAGCACCTCGAGTCCGGGAAACCTTATCCTGAACACTGAAGCTTTCTTT. Its translation is CASTSSPGNLILNTEAFF. The V and J genes are TRBV5-1 and TRBJ1-1; no clear D gene. Trimming cost V 6 bases and J 0 bases, with 24 bases left between them. The length of the CDR3 is 18 residues. Germline assignment: CDR1 SGHRS and CDR2 YFSETQ.

The gene calls are TRBV7-2 and TRBJ2-2; 9 bases agree with TRBD2. Trimming removed 0 bases from V and 4 bases from J; junction bases left unmatched: 6. This CDR3 contains 17 residues. CDR1 and CDR2 from the germline V gene are SGHTA and FQGNSA. CDR3: CASSLATREGITGELFF. For the CDR3, the DNA is TGTGCCAGCAGCTTAGCAACGCGGGAGGGGATCACCGGGGAGCTGTTTTTT.

The CDR3 protein is CASSFILDYGYTF. CDR3 nucleotide sequence: TGTGCCAGCAGCTTCATCTTGGACTATGGCTACACCTTC. This chain connects TRBV7-2 to TRBJ1-2, with D hard to call. Germline values: CDR1 SGHTA, CDR2 FQGNSA. This CDR3 spans 13 amino acids. Trimming took 3 bases from V and 3 from J, leaving 8 bases between them.

This clonotype came up a few times. The rearrangement joins TRBV7-9 to TRBJ1-5; D perhaps matches TRBD1 (6 bases). The CDR3 spans 15 residues. V shed 4 bases and J shed 5 bases, with 15 bases lying between them. In germline, CDR1 is SEHNR, CDR2 FQNEAQ (reference sequence). The CDR3: CASSSPLWTDQPQHF. Here the CDR3 DNA reads TGTGCCAGCAGCTCTCCCCTTTGGACAGATCAGCCCCAGCATTTT. Full variable domain (rest looked up from reference TRBV7-9 and TRBJ1-5): DTGVSQNPRHKITKRGQNVTFRCDPISEHNRLYWYRQTLGQGPEFLTYFQNEAQLEKSRLLSDRFSAERPKGSFSTLEIQRTEQGDSAMYLCASSSPLWTDQPQHFGDGTRLSIL.

Written as DNA, the CDR3 is TGTGCCAGCAGTTACGGGGGGGAGCCTCTAGCCAAAAACATTCAGTACTTC. Amino acids: CASSYGGEPLAKNIQYF. V gene TRBV3-1 combines with J gene TRBJ2-4; TRBD2 agrees at 8 bases. The CDR3 covers 17 residues. The germline V gene has CDR1 LGHDT and CDR2 YNNKEL (reference sequence). V lost 6 bases and J lost 0; bases outside the gene matches: 10.

V is TRBV15 and J is TRBJ2-5; no reliable D call. Germline CDR1 LNHNV, CDR2 YYDKDF (reference sequence). The V end lost 2 bases, the J end lost 2 bases, and 9 bases lay between the germline ends. This CDR3 is 14 amino acids long. The CDR3 spells CATSRLHLQETQYF. DNA for the CDR3: TGTGCCACCAGCAGACTTCATCTACAAGAGACCCAGTACTTC. The full variable domain, its missing parts supplied by reference TRBV15 and TRBJ2-5, is DAMVIQNPRYQVTQFGKPVTLSCSQTLNHNVMYWYQQKSSQAPKLLFHYYDKDFNNEADTPDNFQSRRPNTSFCFLDIRSPGLGDTAMYLCATSRLHLQETQYFGPGTRLLVL.

CDR3 region: CAWSVLYGGGPYNEQFF. DNA for the CDR3: TGTGCCTGGAGTGTACTCTATGGCGGGGGGCCCTACAATGAGCAGTTCTTC. The chain joins TRBV30 to TRBJ2-1; 8 bases are shared with TRBD2. V dropped 0 bases and J dropped 2; count of bases not matched to a gene: 9. This CDR3 has 17 amino acids. Germline V gives CDR1 GTSNPN, CDR2 SVGIG (reference sequence).

The rearrangement links TRBV9 to TRBJ2-4; D perhaps matches TRBD1 (6 bases). This CDR3 region has 15 residues. Per the germline V gene, CDR1 is SGDLS and CDR2 is YYNGEE. V was pared by 3 bases and J by 7 bases, with 17 bases between. The CDR3 sequence: CASSDRDGAWNIQYF. As DNA, the CDR3 is TGTGCCAGCAGCGACAGGGATGGGGCTTGGAACATTCAGTACTTC.

This chain links TRBV15 with TRBJ1-1, with D possibly TRBD1 on 5 matching bases. CDR3 length: 14 residues. Germline values: CDR1 LNHNV, CDR2 YYDKDF (reference sequence). Deletions cut 5 bases from V and 2 bases from J, with 12 bases between. In nucleotides, the CDR3 is TGTGCCACCAGCCCCTACGACAGAAACACTGAAGCTTTCTTT. Translated, it gives CATSPYDRNTEAFF.

This clonotype has more than one count but fewer than ten. The J gene is TRBJ2-7, the V gene TRBV7-9; D possibly corresponds to TRBD1 (5 bases). Deletions cut 4 bases from V and 0 bases from J, with 16 bases between. Germline loops: CDR1 SEHNR, CDR2 FQNEAQ (reference sequence). The CDR3 has 16 residues. The CDR3 reads CASSSMLTASSYEQYF. As DNA, the CDR3 is TGTGCCAGCAGCTCAATGCTGACAGCCAGCTCCTACGAGCAGTACTTC.

The genes are TRBV6-5 and TRBJ2-1, with 7 bases lining up with TRBD1. The end of the DNA fits TRBJ2-7 better, so the J call may be wrong. The CDR3 extends over 15 amino acids. The germline CDR1 and CDR2 sequences are MNHEY and SVGAGI. The CDR3 DNA is TGTGCCAGCAGTTCCCTAAGGACAGGCTCCTACGAGCAGTACTTC. It specifies CASSSLRTGSYEQYF.